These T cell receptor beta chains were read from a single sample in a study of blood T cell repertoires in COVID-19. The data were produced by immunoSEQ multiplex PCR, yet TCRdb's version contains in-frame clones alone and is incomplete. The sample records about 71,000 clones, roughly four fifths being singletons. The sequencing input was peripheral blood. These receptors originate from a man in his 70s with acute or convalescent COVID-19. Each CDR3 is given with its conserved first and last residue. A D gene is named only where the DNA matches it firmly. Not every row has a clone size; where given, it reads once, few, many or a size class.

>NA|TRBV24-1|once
CATSDPAVDGTDTQYF
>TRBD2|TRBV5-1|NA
CASSLDGRGPGEQYF
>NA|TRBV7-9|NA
CASSLDLGNTIYF
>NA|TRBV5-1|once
CASRAATSTDTQYF
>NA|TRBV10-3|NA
CAISEGSVASGELFF
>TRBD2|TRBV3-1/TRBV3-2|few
CASSQLAEETQYF
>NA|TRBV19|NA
CASSISYREEQYF
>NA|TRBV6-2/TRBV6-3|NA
CASSSPGSEQFF
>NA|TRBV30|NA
CAYTHSSGELFF
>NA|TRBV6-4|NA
CASSDSPRGANYGYTF
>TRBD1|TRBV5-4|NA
CASSLPGTGMAGELFF
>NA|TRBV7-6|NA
CASSLAGRAGNTIYF
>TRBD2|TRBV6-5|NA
CASLPAGVRFNEQFF
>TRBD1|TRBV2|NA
CASSDPGTAKAVGAFF
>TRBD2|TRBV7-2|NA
CASSLGTSRYNEQFF
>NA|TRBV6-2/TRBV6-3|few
CASSSGWTEAFF
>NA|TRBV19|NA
CASRLLGTGMNTEAFF
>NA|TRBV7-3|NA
CASSLNSEQVDGYTF
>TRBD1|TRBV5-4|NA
CASSSTGQGNSPLHF
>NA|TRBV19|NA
CASSNNGQINQPQHF
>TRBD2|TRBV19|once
CASSIPGTSVPYEQYF
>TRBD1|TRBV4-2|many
CASSQGGQAYNSPLHF
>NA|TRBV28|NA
CASSPTGIGGYTF
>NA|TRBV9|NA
CASSVDNRLTDTQYF
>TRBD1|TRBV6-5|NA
CASSSGQGGSSPLHF
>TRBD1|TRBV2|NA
CASSIPGQGTDTQYF
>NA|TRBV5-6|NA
CASSPRKRLADYGYTF
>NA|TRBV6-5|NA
CASRFRDLEGTF
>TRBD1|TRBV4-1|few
CASSSHRDSPNSPLHF
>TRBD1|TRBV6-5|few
CASSSRGRGGYTF
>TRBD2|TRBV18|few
CASSPLREGLETQYF
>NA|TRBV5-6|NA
CASRPRGGKNIQYF
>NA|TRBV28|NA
CASSLSQGLGSNDQPQHF
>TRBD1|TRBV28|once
CTTQGGQGAYGYTF
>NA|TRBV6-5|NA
CASGTTANYGYTF
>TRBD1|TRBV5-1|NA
CASSVQGASNQPQHF
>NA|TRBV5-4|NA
CASSLAAEHSGNTIYF
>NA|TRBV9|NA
CASRRGSGGSSVTGELFF
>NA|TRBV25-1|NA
CASSGPGHTSYNSPLHF
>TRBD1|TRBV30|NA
CAWSPDRGTEAFF
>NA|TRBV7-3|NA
CASSLTPGNEQFF
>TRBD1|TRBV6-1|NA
CASSELARGYEQYF
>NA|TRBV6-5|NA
CASTYLGGPEAFF
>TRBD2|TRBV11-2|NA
CASSGRGLAGKSDTQYF
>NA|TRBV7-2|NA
CASSSPFGTEAFF
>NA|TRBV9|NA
CASSFIAGDTQYF
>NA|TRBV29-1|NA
CSVDGGTGANVLTF
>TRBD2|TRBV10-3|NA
CAISEAPGGLAKETQYF
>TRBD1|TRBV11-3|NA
CASSPRQGNTGELFF
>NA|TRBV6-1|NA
CASSEAGARGGNQPQHF
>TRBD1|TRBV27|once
CASSPYDRGPQPQHF
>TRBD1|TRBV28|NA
CASSFRQGALNIQYF
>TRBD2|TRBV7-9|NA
CASSPGLASNEQFF
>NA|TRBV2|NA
CARQQIITANYGYTF
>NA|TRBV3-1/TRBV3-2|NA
CASSLAGGETQYF
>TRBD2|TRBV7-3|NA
CASSLGTSGRNEQFF
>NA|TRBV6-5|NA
CASKTGGLSLTEAFF
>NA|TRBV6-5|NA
CASSYGGPSNEQFF